The 18 T cell receptor beta chains listed next were all sequenced from one sample in a study of blood T cells in healthy people across ages. A second PCR, run for roughly 7 to 12 cycles, used a sample-barcoded 5' primer plus a J-beta primer mix. Using its own MiXCR run on the 5' RACE reads, TCRdb lists one record per CDR3 protein. The repertoire consists of approximately 2,000,000 distinct CDR3 sequences, with 39% occurring once and the leading ten covering under 30%. The specimen sequenced was blood. The receptors come from a human donor in good health.

In its sample, this clonotype was seen a few times. This chain links TRBV27 with TRBJ2-4; 7 positions match TRBD1. V lost 6 bases and J lost 3; bases outside the gene matches: 14. Germline assignment: CDR1 MNHEY and CDR2 SMNVEV (reference sequence). This CDR3 is 17 amino acids long. The CDR3 spells CASSPLPRQGVKNIQYF. CDR3 nucleotide sequence: TGTGCCAGCAGCCCACTCCCCCGACAGGGCGTCAAAAACATTCAGTACTTC.

This chain connects TRBV7-2 to TRBJ2-5; TRBD2 matches 8 bases. In germline, CDR1 is SGHTA, CDR2 FQGNSA. Trimming removed 3 bases from V and 5 bases from J; junction bases left unmatched: 5. The CDR3 consists of 14 residues. The CDR3: CASSFRGGWETQYF. The CDR3 DNA is TGTGCCAGCAGCTTCCGGGGGGGCTGGGAGACCCAGTACTTC.

This chain joins TRBV5-1 and TRBJ2-3; D possibly corresponds to TRBD2 (5 bases). This CDR3 comprises 13 residues. Trimming shortened V by 3 bases and J by 9 bases, and 14 bases separated the two germline ends. CDR1 and CDR2 (germline): SGHRS, YFSETQ. The CDR3 loop is CASSSFPWRTQYF. The DNA for the CDR3 is TGCGCCAGCAGCTCCTTCCCCTGGAGGACGCAGTATTTT.

This clonotype was seen only a few times. V is TRBV12-3 or TRBV12-4 and J is TRBJ1-1, with unresolved D. V was shortened by 4 bases and J by 4 bases, with 7 bases between the two germline ends. The CDR3 spans 12 residues. CDR3 protein: CASSSILTEAFF. The CDR3 DNA reads as TGTGCCAGCAGTTCAATCCTCACTGAAGCTTTCTTT.

The chain employs TRBV12-3 or TRBV12-4 and TRBJ1-6; D gene uncertain. This CDR3 is built from 13 residues. Trimming stripped 2 bases from V and 9 bases from J, with 8 bases between. The CDR3 DNA follows: TGTGCCAGCAGTTTATTAATGAGTTCACCCCTCCACTTT. Protein: CASSLLMSSPLHF.

This chain uses TRBV4-1 with TRBJ1-1; D perhaps matches TRBD1 (5 bases). The germline V gene has CDR1 MGHRA and CDR2 YSYEKL. This CDR3 is 13 amino acids long. V lost 9 bases and J 4 bases, leaving 15 bases between the germline ends. The CDR3 spells CARPREEPTEAFF. In nucleotides, the CDR3 is TGCGCCAGACCCAGGGAGGAGCCCACTGAAGCTTTCTTT.

A few counts support this clonotype. V and J are TRBV6-2 or TRBV6-3 and TRBJ2-7; D is uncertain. Trimming cost V 4 bases and J 2 bases, with 15 bases left between them. This CDR3 has 15 residues. CDR1 is MNHEY, CDR2 SVGEGT, per germline. The CDR3 sequence is CASSSAASATYEQYF. CDR3 in DNA: TGTGCCAGCAGTTCGGCGGCCTCTGCTACCTACGAGCAGTACTTC.

About this clonotype: A much larger clone is a single base away; this may be a read error. It is likely a read error, because the conserved phenylalanine at the end of the CDR3 is missing. The chain uses TRBV20-1 and TRBJ1-2, with D tentatively TRBD1 (5 bases). V lost 5 bases to trimming and J lost 8 bases, with 21 bases between them. Looked up from germline, CDR1 is DFQATT and CDR2 is SNEGSKA (reference sequence). This CDR3 has 14 amino acids. The CDR3 reads CSAPPAGRGIGYTL. CDR3 nucleotide sequence: TGCAGTGCTCCTCCTGCGGGGCGGGGTATCGGCTACACCTTA.

The DNA of the CDR3 is TGTGCCAGCAGCGTACACAGACAGAACACTGAAGCTTTCTTT. This gives the protein CASSVHRQNTEAFF. The chain combines TRBV7-2 with TRBJ1-1; no firm D call. V dropped 5 bases and J dropped 1 base, with 11 bases sitting between them. The CDR3 is 14 amino acids. CDR1 is SGHTA and CDR2 is FQGNSA in the germline V gene. Full variable domain (outside the CDR3, taken from reference TRBV7-2 and TRBJ1-1): GAGVSQSPSNKVTEKGKDVELRCDPISGHTALYWYRQSLGQGLEFLIYFQGNSAPDKSGLPSDRFSAERTGGSVSTLTIQRTQQEDSAVYLCASSVHRQNTEAFFGQGTRLTVV.

The chain's CDR3 is CSVARLTDTQYF. Written as DNA, the CDR3 is TGCAGTGTGGCCAGATTAACAGATACGCAGTATTTT. This sequence joins TRBV20-1 and TRBJ2-3; D remains ambiguous. V lost 7 bases, J lost 3 bases, and 11 bases lay in between. CDR1 and CDR2 from the germline V gene are DFQATT and SNEGSKA (reference sequence). This CDR3 comprises 12 residues.

V is TRBV5-5 and J is TRBJ2-1; D is undetermined. The V end was cut by 8 bases, the J end by 4 bases, with 19 bases between. The germline V gene has CDR1 SGHKS and CDR2 YYEKEE (reference sequence). The CDR3 loop spans 15 amino acids. This chain's CDR3 is CASHQSLGPYNEQFF. The CDR3, as DNA: TGTGCCAGTCACCAATCTTTAGGCCCGTACAATGAGCAGTTCTTC.

V usage is TRBV12-3 or TRBV12-4 and J usage is TRBJ2-4; 9 bases are shared with TRBD2. The V and J ends lost 1 base and 1 base, in that order; junction bases with no gene match: 2. CDR3 size: 16 residues. In DNA form, the CDR3 reads TGTGCCAGCAGTTTAGGACTAGCGGTTGCCAAAAACATTCAGTACTTC. Translation gives CASSLGLAVAKNIQYF.

The gene calls are TRBV24-1 and TRBJ2-5; 11 nucleotides agree with TRBD1. Losses at the gene ends were 4 bases for V and 11 bases for J; bases not matched to a gene: 11. The CDR3 length is 15 residues. Per germline, CDR1 KGHDR and CDR2 SFDVKD. The CDR3 DNA follows: TGTGCCACCAGTGAGACGGACAGGGGGCACGGTGAGCAGTACTTC. This translates into CATSETDRGHGEQYF.

The V gene is TRBV7-7, the J gene TRBJ2-5; the match to TRBD2 covers 8 bases. This CDR3 contains 17 residues. V was pared by 1 base and J by 2 bases, with 9 bases of the junction left unmatched. Germline values: CDR1 SSHAT, CDR2 FNYEAQ (reference sequence). CDR3 in DNA: TGTGCCAGCAGCTTAGGAGTGGGAGCGGGGGTACAAGAGACCCAGTACTTC. It yields the protein CASSLGVGAGVQETQYF.

V is TRBV20-1 and J is TRBJ2-1; TRBD2 might be the D (6 bases). Trimming pared 0 bases from V and 4 bases from J, leaving 10 bases between. Germline-derived CDR1 and CDR2 are DFQATT and SNEGSKA (reference sequence). This CDR3 has 14 residues. The CDR3 region has the DNA TGCAGTGCTAGAGAGTCCGGAGGGTACAATGAGCAGTTCTTC. Protein product: CSARESGGYNEQFF.

This clonotype showed up just a few times. V usage is TRBV28 and J usage is TRBJ2-7; 9 bases are a match to TRBD2. CDR1 MDHEN and CDR2 SYDVKM come from the germline V gene. J was trimmed by 5 bases and V by 2 bases; bases with no gene match: 7. The length of the CDR3 is 15 residues. The CDR3 DNA sequence: TGTGCCAGCAGTTTAGTGAAAATAGCGGGAGACGAGCAGTACTTC. It specifies CASSLVKIAGDEQYF.

CDR3 sequence: CASSLNGEYTDTQYF. Written as DNA, the CDR3 is TGCGCCAGCAGCTTGAATGGAGAATACACAGATACGCAGTATTTT. The rearrangement joins TRBV5-1 to TRBJ2-3, with unresolved D. V was shortened by 1 base and J by 2 bases, with 11 bases between the two germline ends. Germline loops: CDR1 SGHRS, CDR2 YFSETQ. This CDR3 contains 15 residues.

The chain links TRBV29-1 to TRBJ1-2; possible D gene TRBD1, 6 bases. Trimming shortened V by 2 bases and J by 4 bases, and 14 bases separated the two germline ends. Germline assignment: CDR1 SQVTM and CDR2 ANQGSEA. This CDR3 contains 14 residues. DNA for the CDR3: TGCAGCGTTGAATCCGGCAGGGGAGGCTATGGCTACACCTTC. It translates to CSVESGRGGYGYTF. Full variable domain (outside the CDR3, taken from reference TRBV29-1 and TRBJ1-2): SAVISQKPSRDICQRGTSLTIQCQVDSQVTMMFWYRQQPGQSLTLIATANQGSEATYESGFVIDKFPISRPNLTFSTLTVSNMSPEDSSIYLCSVESGRGGYGYTFGSGTRLTVV.